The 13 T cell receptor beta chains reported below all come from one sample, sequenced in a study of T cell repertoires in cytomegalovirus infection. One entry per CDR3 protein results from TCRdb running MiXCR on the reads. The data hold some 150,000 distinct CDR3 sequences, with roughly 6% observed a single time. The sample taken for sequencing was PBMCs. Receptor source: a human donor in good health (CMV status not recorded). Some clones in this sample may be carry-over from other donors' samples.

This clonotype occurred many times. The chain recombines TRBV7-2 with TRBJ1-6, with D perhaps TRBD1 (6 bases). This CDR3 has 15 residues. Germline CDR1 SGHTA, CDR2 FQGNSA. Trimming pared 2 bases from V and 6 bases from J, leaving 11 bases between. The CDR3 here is CASSLIGGSNSPLHF. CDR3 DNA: TGTGCCAGCAGCTTAATAGGGGGAAGTAATTCACCCCTCCACTTT.

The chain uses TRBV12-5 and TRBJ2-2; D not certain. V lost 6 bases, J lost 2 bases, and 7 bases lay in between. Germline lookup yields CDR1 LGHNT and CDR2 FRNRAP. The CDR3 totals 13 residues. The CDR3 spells CASGQINTGELFF. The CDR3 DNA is TGTGCTAGTGGACAGATTAACACCGGGGAGCTGTTTTTT. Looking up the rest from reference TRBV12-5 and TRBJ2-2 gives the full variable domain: DARVTQTPRHKVTEMGQEVTMRCQPILGHNTVFWYRQTMMQGLELLAYFRNRAPLDDSGMPKDRFSAEMPDATLATLKIQPSEPRDSAVYFCASGQINTGELFFGEGSRLTVL.

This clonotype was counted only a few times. In DNA, the CDR3 is TGTGCCAGCAGCCAGGGACAGGGGATCGATGAGCAGTTCTTC. As protein: CASSQGQGIDEQFF. The gene calls are TRBV7-9 and TRBJ2-1; TRBD1 agrees at 10 bases. Per germline, CDR1 SEHNR and CDR2 FQNEAQ (reference sequence). This CDR3 contains 14 residues. J lost 8 bases, V lost 5 bases, and 6 bases had no gene match.

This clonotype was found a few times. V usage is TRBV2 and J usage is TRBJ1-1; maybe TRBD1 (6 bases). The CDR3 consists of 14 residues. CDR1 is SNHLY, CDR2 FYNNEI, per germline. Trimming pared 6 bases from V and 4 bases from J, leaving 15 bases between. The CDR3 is CASSPQGMGTEAFF. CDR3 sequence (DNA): TGTGCCAGCAGCCCACAGGGTATGGGCACTGAAGCTTTCTTT.

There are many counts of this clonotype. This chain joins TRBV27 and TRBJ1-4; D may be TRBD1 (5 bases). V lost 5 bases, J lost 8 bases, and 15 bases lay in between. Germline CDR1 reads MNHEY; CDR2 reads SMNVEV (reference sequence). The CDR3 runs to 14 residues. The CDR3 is CASSINGAGEKLFF. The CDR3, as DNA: TGTGCCAGCAGTATTAATGGGGCCGGGGAAAAACTGTTTTTT.

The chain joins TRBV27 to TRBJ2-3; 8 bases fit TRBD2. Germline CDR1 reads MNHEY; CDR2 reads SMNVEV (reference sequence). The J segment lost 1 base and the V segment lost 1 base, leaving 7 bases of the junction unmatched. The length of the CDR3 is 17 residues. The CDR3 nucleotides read TGTGCCAGCAGTTTATTGAGGGCGGGGGGACGCACAGATACGCAGTATTTT. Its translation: CASSLLRAGGRTDTQYF.

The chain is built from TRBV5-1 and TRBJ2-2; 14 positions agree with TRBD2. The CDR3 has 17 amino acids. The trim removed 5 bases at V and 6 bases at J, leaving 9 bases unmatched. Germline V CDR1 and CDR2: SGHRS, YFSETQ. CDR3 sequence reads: CASSSTSGGAVSGELFF. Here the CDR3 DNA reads TGCGCCAGCAGTTCGACTAGCGGGGGGGCCGTATCCGGGGAGCTGTTTTTT. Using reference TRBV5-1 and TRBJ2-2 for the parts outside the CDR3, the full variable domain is KAGVTQTPRYLIKTRGQQVTLSCSPISGHRSVSWYQQTPGQGLQFLFEYFSETQRNKGNFPGRFSGRQFSNSRSEMNVSTLELGDSALYLCASSSTSGGAVSGELFFGEGSRLTVL.

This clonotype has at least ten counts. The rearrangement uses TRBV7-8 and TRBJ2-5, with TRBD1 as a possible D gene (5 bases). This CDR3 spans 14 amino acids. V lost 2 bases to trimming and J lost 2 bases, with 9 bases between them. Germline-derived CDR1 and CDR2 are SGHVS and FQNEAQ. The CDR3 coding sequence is TGTGCCAGCAGCTTATTCAGGGAACAAGAGACCCAGTACTTC. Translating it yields CASSLFREQETQYF. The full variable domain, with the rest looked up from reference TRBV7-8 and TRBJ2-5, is GAGVSQSPRYKVAKRGQDVALRCDPISGHVSLFWYQQALGQGPEFLTYFQNEAQLDKSGLPSDRFFAERPEGSVSTLKIQRTQQEDSAVYLCASSLFREQETQYFGPGTRLLVL.

The CDR3 DNA is TGCGCCAGCAGCCACGACCTAGCGGTCAGGGGGCGAAGTGGCTACACCTTC. Protein product: CASSHDLAVRGRSGYTF. The rearrangement links TRBV4-3 to TRBJ1-2; 8 bases map to TRBD1. V was pared by 3 bases and J by 7 bases, with 16 bases of the junction left unmatched. CDR1 is LGHNA and CDR2 is YSLEER in the germline V gene. The CDR3 is 17 residues long.

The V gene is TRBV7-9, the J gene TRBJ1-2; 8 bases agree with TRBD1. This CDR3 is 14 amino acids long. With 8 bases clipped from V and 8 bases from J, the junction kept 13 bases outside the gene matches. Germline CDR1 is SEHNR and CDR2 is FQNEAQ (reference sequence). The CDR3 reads CASHEAGRGRGYTF. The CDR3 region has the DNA TGTGCCAGCCATGAGGCGGGCAGGGGGCGCGGCTACACCTTC.

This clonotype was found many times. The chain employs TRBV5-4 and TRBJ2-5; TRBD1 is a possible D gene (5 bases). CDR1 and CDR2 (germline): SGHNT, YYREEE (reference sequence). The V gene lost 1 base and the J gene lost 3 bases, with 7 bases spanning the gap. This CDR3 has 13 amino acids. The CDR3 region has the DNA TGTGCCAGCAGCTTGAGGGGTGAAGAGACCCAGTACTTC. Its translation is CASSLRGEETQYF.

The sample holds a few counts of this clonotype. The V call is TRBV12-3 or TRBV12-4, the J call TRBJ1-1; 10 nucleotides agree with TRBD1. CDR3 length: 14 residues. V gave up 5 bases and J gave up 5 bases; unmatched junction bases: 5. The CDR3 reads CASSRGQGGTEAFF. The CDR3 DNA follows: TGTGCCAGCAGTCGCGGACAGGGGGGGACTGAAGCTTTCTTT.

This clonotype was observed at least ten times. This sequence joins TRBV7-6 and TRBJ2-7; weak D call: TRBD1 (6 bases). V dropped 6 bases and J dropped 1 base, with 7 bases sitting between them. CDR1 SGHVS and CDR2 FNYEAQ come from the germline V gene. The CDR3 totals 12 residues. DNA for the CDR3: TGTGCCAGCAGGGGGGCTTCCTACGAGCAGTACTTC. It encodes CASRGASYEQYF.